This TCR beta chain was captured by sequencing in a study of shared clonotypes between healthy human individuals. In the source study's methods: Filtering differed since immunoSEQ provided only junctions, with no quality scores. This table comes from immunoSEQ multiplex PCR, and its TCRdb copy is limited to in-frame clones, with some not included. The DNA gave D and trimming, while V, J and clone size come from that table. The data show 2 million to 2.5 million clones, about 92% seen once. Trimming took 0 bases from V and 0 from J, leaving 10 bases between them. Germline assignment: CDR1 SGDLS and CDR2 YYNGEE. The CDR3 has 16 residues. CD45RO-negative cells were positively selected for CCR7, leaving out terminally differentiated effector memory CD45RA+ cells.

This receptor was identified in a man between 18 and 35 years old in good health. Some clones in this sample may be carry-over from other donors' samples. V usage is TRBV9 and J usage is TRBJ1-3; D possibly corresponds to TRBD1 (6 bases). The specimen was naive CD8+ T cells from PBMCs. For the CDR3, the DNA is TGTGCCAGCAGCGTAGGTCAGGGGAGCTCTGGAAACACCATATATTTT. It specifies CASSVGQGSSGNTIYF.